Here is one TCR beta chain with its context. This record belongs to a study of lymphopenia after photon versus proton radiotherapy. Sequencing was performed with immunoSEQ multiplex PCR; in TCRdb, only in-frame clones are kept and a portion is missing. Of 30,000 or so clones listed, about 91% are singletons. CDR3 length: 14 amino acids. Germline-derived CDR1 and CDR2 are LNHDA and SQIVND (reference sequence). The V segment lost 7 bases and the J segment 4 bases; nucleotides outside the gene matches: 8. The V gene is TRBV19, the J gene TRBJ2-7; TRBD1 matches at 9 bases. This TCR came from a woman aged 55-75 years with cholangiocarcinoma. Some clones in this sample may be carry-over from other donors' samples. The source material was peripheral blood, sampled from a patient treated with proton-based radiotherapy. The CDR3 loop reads CASNPGQGLYEQYF. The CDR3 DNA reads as TGTGCCAGTAACCCGGGACAGGGTCTTTACGAGCAGTACTTC.